Below, one TCR beta chain is given with its context. This record belongs to a study of blood T cell repertoires in COVID-19. Original methodology: Reference gene primer amplification gave estimated nucleated cell counts. Repertoires were generated with immunoSEQ multiplex PCR, while TCRdb's copy carries only in-frame clones and drops some. D and trimming were read from the DNA, whereas the V and J calls and clone size are those reported in that table. The table lists fewer than 400,000 clones, about nine tenths of them singletons, with less than 2% in the top ten. The CDR3 length is 17 residues. Per the germline V gene, CDR1 is MDHEN and CDR2 is SYDVKM. V shed 3 bases and J shed 0 bases, with 17 bases lying between them.

The specimen was peripheral blood. The rearrangement joins TRBV28 to TRBJ1-1; maybe TRBD1 (5 bases). The clonotype originates from a woman aged 25 to 39 with COVID-19, enrolled during active disease. The CDR3 loop is CASSLLGGGSMNTEAFF. The CDR3 DNA is TGTGCCAGCAGTTTGTTAGGCGGGGGGAGCATGAACACTGAAGCTTTCTTT.